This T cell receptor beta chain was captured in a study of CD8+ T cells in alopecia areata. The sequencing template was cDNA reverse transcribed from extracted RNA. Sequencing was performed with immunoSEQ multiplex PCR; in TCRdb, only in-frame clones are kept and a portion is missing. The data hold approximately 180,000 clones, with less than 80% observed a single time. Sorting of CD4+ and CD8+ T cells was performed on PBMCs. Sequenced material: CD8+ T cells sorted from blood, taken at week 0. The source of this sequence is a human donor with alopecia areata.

The CDR3 reads CASKTARKAKNIQYF. As DNA, the CDR3 is TGTGCCAGCAAGACAGCCAGGAAAGCCAAAAACATTCAGTACTTC. The J gene is TRBJ2-4, the V gene TRBV2, with D possibly TRBD1 on 5 matching bases. CDR1 and CDR2 (germline): SNHLY, FYNNEI. This CDR3 is 15 amino acids long. Trimming took off 7 bases at V and 0 bases at J, with 13 bases between the two ends.